The 25 T cell receptor beta chains below all came from one sample that was sequenced in a study of memory CD4+ T cells and cytomegalovirus serostatus. The repertoire was sequenced with immunoSEQ multiplex PCR; TCRdb's copy has only in-frame clones and lacks some. The table includes tens of thousands of clones, 60% to 80% detected once. The sort gate was single viable CD3+CD4+CD8-CD45RO+ cells for memory CD4+ T cells. The specimen sequenced was memory CD4+ T cells from blood. Every receptor here comes from an adult in good health and CMV-seronegative.

The V and J genes are TRBV11-1 and TRBJ2-5; D is possibly TRBD1 (6 bases). Germline values: CDR1 SGHAT, CDR2 FQDESV (reference sequence). CDR3 length: 16 amino acids. Trimming took off 2 bases at V and 5 bases at J, with 18 bases between the two ends. This CDR3 reads CASSLRQALWGETQYF. The CDR3 DNA is TGTGCCAGCAGCTTACGACAGGCCCTTTGGGGGGAGACCCAGTACTTC. Looking up the rest from reference TRBV11-1 and TRBJ2-5 gives the full variable domain: EAEVAQSPRYKITEKSQAVAFWCDPISGHATLYWYRQILGQGPELLVQFQDESVVDDSQLPKDRFSAERLKGVDSTLKIQPAELGDSAMYLCASSLRQALWGETQYFGPGTRLLVL.

The chain recombines TRBV27 with TRBJ2-5; D not certain. The ends were cut back, 4 bases at V and 5 bases at J, with 11 bases in the middle. CDR1 and CDR2 from the germline V gene are MNHEY and SMNVEV (reference sequence). This CDR3 region has 13 residues. CDR3 DNA sequence: TGTGCCAGCAGTTCGCGCCCACGGGAGACCCAGTACTTC. Its protein is CASSSRPRETQYF.

The genes are TRBV6-6 and TRBJ1-5, with D unclear. The germline CDR1 and CDR2 sequences are MNHNY and SVGAGI (reference sequence). The CDR3 runs 16 residues. The V gene lost 11 bases and the J gene lost 0 bases, with 20 bases spanning the gap. Here the CDR3 DNA reads TGTGCCGGAGGGATCAGCGACCGGGGTAGCAATCAGCCCCAGCATTTT. Translated, it gives CAGGISDRGSNQPQHF.

In this sample, this clone turned up a few times. The rearrangement links TRBV6-1 to TRBJ2-5, with TRBD1 as a possible D gene (6 bases). Germline values: CDR1 MNHNS, CDR2 SASEGT. This CDR3 has 12 amino acids. The V and J ends lost 2 bases and 5 bases respectively, with 6 bases between them. CDR3 sequence: CASSEQGETQYF. CDR3 nucleotide sequence: TGTGCCAGCAGTGAACAGGGGGAGACCCAGTACTTC.

This clone was detected once. This sequence joins TRBV19 and TRBJ1-1, with no clear D. Deletions cut 5 bases from V and 3 bases from J, with 10 bases between. Germline CDR1 and CDR2: LNHDA and SQIVND (reference sequence). This CDR3 has 13 residues. The CDR3 nucleotides are TGTGCCAGTAGTCAAATAACGGACACTGAAGCTTTCTTT. Its translation: CASSQITDTEAFF.

This clone was seen only a few times. The rearrangement uses TRBV25-1 and TRBJ2-3; unclear D gene. This CDR3 contains 11 residues. Per germline, CDR1 MGHDK and CDR2 SYGVNS. Trimming took off 4 bases at V and 3 bases at J, with 2 bases between the two ends. CDR3: CASSVTDTQYF. CDR3 DNA sequence: TGTGCCAGCAGTGTGACAGATACGCAGTATTTT.

On this clone itself: At one end, the junction sequence differs from germline, possibly due to a read error. The chain employs TRBV5-6 and TRBJ2-3; tentatively, D is TRBD1 (6 bases). The CDR3 consists of 12 residues. CDR1 SGHDT and CDR2 YYEEEE come from the germline V gene. The CDR3 sequence is CASSLAPTGHHF. In DNA form, the CDR3 reads TGTGCCAGCAGCTTGGCCCCTACGGGACACCATTTT.

This rearrangement joins TRBV9 to TRBJ2-5; the D is unclear. Trimming shortened V by 0 bases and J by 1 base, and 13 bases separated the two germline ends. The CDR3 spans 16 residues. Germline V gene sequence: CDR1 SGDLS, CDR2 YYNGEE. The CDR3 sequence is CASSVGAAQFQETQYF. For the CDR3, the DNA is TGTGCCAGCAGCGTAGGGGCGGCGCAGTTCCAAGAGACCCAGTACTTC.

This chain joins TRBV28 and TRBJ1-5, with 9 bases fitting TRBD1. The V gene end was trimmed by 10 bases and the J gene end by 4 bases; junction bases not matched to a gene: 14. The CDR3 has 16 residues. From germline, CDR1 is MDHEN and CDR2 SYDVKM. CDR3 coding DNA: TGTGCCACCACAGTTTGGTCCGGGACAGGGAATCAGCCCCAGCATTTT. It codes for CATTVWSGTGNQPQHF.

This rearrangement joins TRBV29-1 to TRBJ1-1; D is unclear. Germline CDR1 and CDR2: SQVTM and ANQGSEA. This CDR3 has 16 amino acids. Trimming took off 4 bases at V and 4 bases at J, with 22 bases between the two ends. CDR3 sequence: CSVGWWGWGWGTEAFF. DNA of the CDR3: TGCAGCGTTGGGTGGTGGGGTTGGGGTTGGGGCACTGAAGCTTTCTTT.

J is TRBJ2-7 and V is TRBV6-1, with D perhaps assigned TRBD1 or TRBD2 (5 bases each). V lost 4 bases to trimming and J lost 2 bases, with 12 bases between them. This CDR3 contains 14 residues. Germline CDR1 is MNHNS and CDR2 is SASEGT. The CDR3 DNA is TGTGCCAGCAGTGGGGGACGGAATCCCTACGAGCAGTACTTC. Its protein is CASSGGRNPYEQYF.

V usage is TRBV6-5 and J usage is TRBJ2-3; 7 bases match TRBD1. With 6 bases clipped from V and 3 bases from J, the junction kept 9 bases outside the gene matches. This CDR3 spans 15 amino acids. Looked up from germline, CDR1 is MNHEY and CDR2 is SVGAGI. The chain's CDR3 is CASRDPGGRTDTQYF. The CDR3 DNA is TGTGCCAGCAGGGACCCAGGGGGACGGACAGATACGCAGTATTTT.

The chain joins TRBV4-3 to TRBJ2-5; 9 bases are a match to TRBD1. The CDR3 contains 14 residues. Looked up from germline, CDR1 is LGHNA and CDR2 is YSLEER. With 2 bases clipped from V and 5 bases from J, the junction kept 3 bases outside the gene matches. In DNA, the CDR3 is TGCGCCAGCAGCCAATGGACAGGGGTCGAGACCCAGTACTTC. It specifies CASSQWTGVETQYF.

The chain links TRBV15 to TRBJ2-7, with D perhaps matching TRBD2 (5 bases). Per the germline V gene, CDR1 is LNHNV and CDR2 is YYDKDF (reference sequence). The CDR3 loop spans 13 amino acids. Trimming took off 2 bases at V and 7 bases at J, with 12 bases between the two ends. The chain's CDR3 is CATSRSGLSEQYF. DNA of the CDR3: TGTGCCACCAGCAGATCCGGACTGTCGGAGCAGTACTTC. Full variable domain (missing parts from reference TRBV15 and TRBJ2-7): DAMVIQNPRYQVTQFGKPVTLSCSQTLNHNVMYWYQQKSSQAPKLLFHYYDKDFNNEADTPDNFQSRRPNTSFCFLDIRSPGLGDTAMYLCATSRSGLSEQYFGPGTRLTVT.

This clone was seen more than once but under ten times. This CDR3 is CAGRLGTEAFF. In DNA, the CDR3 is TGTGCGGGGCGATTGGGCACTGAAGCTTTCTTT. V usage is TRBV18 and J usage is TRBJ1-1; the D gene is possibly TRBD1 (5 bases). Germline V lookup: CDR1 KGHSH, CDR2 LQKENI. CDR3 length equals 11 residues. Full variable domain (rest looked up from reference TRBV18 and TRBJ1-1): NAGVMQNPRHLVRRRGQEARLRCSPMKGHSHVYWYRQLPEEGLKFMVYLQKENIIDESGMPKERFSAEFPKEGPSILRIQQVVRGDSAAYFCAGRLGTEAFFGQGTRLTVV.

The chain employs TRBV28 and TRBJ1-6; D remains ambiguous. Trimming shortened V by 6 bases and J by 6 bases, and 18 bases separated the two germline ends. The CDR3 consists of 16 residues. The V gene's germline CDR1 is MDHEN and CDR2 SYDVKM. The CDR3 sequence is CASSRGRVGVNSPLHF. In DNA form, the CDR3 reads TGTGCCAGCAGCCGAGGTCGAGTCGGCGTTAATTCACCCCTCCACTTT.

This clone turned up a few times. The chain couples TRBV6-5 to TRBJ1-1; TRBD1 matches 8 bases. Germline CDR1 MNHEY, CDR2 SVGAGI. The CDR3 length is 15 residues. V shed 7 bases, J shed 1 base, and the junction held 8 bases outside the gene matches. The CDR3 DNA is TGTGCCAGCAAACGGACAGGGTTAGGGAACACTGAAGCTTTCTTT. Translated, it gives CASKRTGLGNTEAFF.

J is TRBJ1-3 and V is TRBV6-1; D is ambiguous. Germline V gene lookup returns CDR1 MNHNS and CDR2 SASEGT. Trimming took 7 bases from V and 3 from J, leaving 7 bases between them. The CDR3 is 12 amino acids. The CDR3 DNA reads as TGTGCCAGCATAGGAAATGGAAACACCATATATTTT. This gives the protein CASIGNGNTIYF.

V is TRBV20-1 and J is TRBJ2-1; possible D gene TRBD2, 5 bases. V was pared by 3 bases and J by 6 bases, with 6 bases between. CDR3 length: 11 residues. Germline CDR1 DFQATT, CDR2 SNEGSKA (reference sequence). The CDR3 DNA reads TGCAGTGCTAGCGGGATCAATGAGCAGTTCTTC. Amino acid sequence: CSASGINEQFF.

Only one count was recorded for this clone. The chain has TRBV7-9 and TRBJ1-4; D gene unclear. The CDR3 is made up of 16 amino acids. CDR1 SEHNR and CDR2 FQNEAQ come from the germline V gene (reference sequence). With 1 base removed from V and 7 bases from J, the gap between germline ends came to 16 bases. DNA of the CDR3: TGTGCCAGCAGCTTAGGATCCCATGGGAGTGGTGAAAAACTGTTTTTT. Protein sequence: CASSLGSHGSGEKLFF.

The chain uses TRBV2 and TRBJ2-2; tentatively, D is TRBD1 or TRBD2 (6 bases each). The germline V and J ends were trimmed by 6 bases and 7 bases, with 9 bases remaining between them. The CDR3 extends over 12 amino acids. Per the germline V gene, CDR1 is SNHLY and CDR2 is FYNNEI. This CDR3 is CASRGGFGELFF. In nucleotides, the CDR3 is TGTGCCAGCAGAGGGGGGTTCGGGGAGCTGTTTTTT.

The rearrangement uses TRBV2 and TRBJ2-7, with TRBD1 identical over 10 bases. V lost 7 bases, J lost 0 bases, and 6 bases stayed unmatched. Germline values: CDR1 SNHLY, CDR2 FYNNEI. The CDR3 has 15 residues. This chain's CDR3 is CASTLGQGGSYEQYF. The CDR3, as DNA: TGTGCCAGCACCCTCGGACAGGGGGGCTCCTACGAGCAGTACTTC. The entire variable domain, with the rest obtained from reference TRBV2 and TRBJ2-7, is as follows: EPEVTQTPSHQVTQMGQEVILRCVPISNHLYFYWYRQILGQKVEFLVSFYNNEISEKSEIFDDQFSVERPDGSNFTLKIRSTKLEDSAMYFCASTLGQGGSYEQYFGPGTRLTVT.

CDR3 sequence reads: CAISDHLNRGGESSGNTIYF. The CDR3 region has the DNA TGTGCCATCAGTGATCACTTGAACCGGGGTGGGGAGAGCTCTGGAAACACCATATATTTT. The genes are TRBV10-3 and TRBJ1-3; the D is unclear. Germline lookup yields CDR1 ENHRY and CDR2 SYGVKD. Trimming removed 3 bases at V and 0 bases at J, with 24 bases between. This CDR3 has 20 residues.

This rearrangement joins TRBV7-2 to TRBJ2-3; D uncertain. Trimming removed 3 bases at V and 1 base at J, with 5 bases between. Germline CDR1 SGHTA, CDR2 FQGNSA. The CDR3 runs to 13 residues. CDR3 bases: TGTGCCAGCAGCTTCGGTGGCACAGATACGCAGTATTTT. Its protein is CASSFGGTDTQYF.

The chain employs TRBV5-1 and TRBJ1-4; no firm D call. CDR1 is SGHRS, CDR2 YFSETQ, per germline. This CDR3 contains 15 residues. V gave up 1 base and J gave up 7 bases, with 14 bases separating them. The CDR3 region has the DNA TGCGCCAGCAGCTTGTCGGACCCTCTCGGTGAAAAACTGTTTTTT. As protein: CASSLSDPLGEKLFF.